Each of the 19 T cell receptor beta chains below was sequenced from the same sample in a study of T cells in women clearing cervical HPV infection. TCRdb's copy holds only in-frame clones and misses some; the assay was immunoSEQ multiplex PCR. The table lists roughly 22,000 clones. Sequencing was carried out using blood buffy coat. The receptors derive from a woman aged 18-70 years with a cervical HPV16 infection that either progressed to CIN3+ or cleared (not recorded which).

A remark on this clone: The CDR3 end is not reached by the read, which stops 3 residues before it; the germline J gene fills it in. The V gene is TRBV5-1, the J gene TRBJ2-7; D unclear. The CDR3 is 14 amino acids. Per germline, CDR1 SGHRS and CDR2 YFSETQ. V was clipped by 1 base and J by 0 bases, with 8 bases between them. The CDR3 bases that were read are TGCGCCAGCAGCTTGACTCTCGACTCCTACGAG. Translation gives CASSLTLDSYE. The entire CDR3 protein is CASSLTLDSYEQYF.

As for this clone: Sequencing ends 3 residues short of the CDR3 end; the germline J gene provides the rest. The V call is TRBV2, the J call TRBJ2-3, with 14 nucleotides matching TRBD2. Germline CDR1 and CDR2: SNHLY and FYNNEI. Trimming cost V 1 base and J 2 bases; bases outside gene matches: 8. The CDR3 spans 19 residues. The CDR3 sequence: CASSEVGLAGGADTDTQYF. The covered CDR3 bases are TGTGCCAGCAGTGAAGTTGGACTAGCGGGAGGTGCGGACACAGATACG.

This CDR3 is CASSPSLLAAQETQYF. The CDR3 bases that were read are TGTGCCAGCTCACCGTCACTCTTAGCGGCCCAAGAGACC. This chain links TRBV18 with TRBJ2-5; maybe TRBD2 (6 bases). The CDR3 goes on 3 residues after the read ends, and that part is filled in from the germline J gene. Germline V CDR1 and CDR2: KGHSH, LQKENI. The CDR3 covers 16 residues. Trimming took off 3 bases at V and 1 base at J, with 15 bases between the two ends.

As concerns this clone: The read is 3 residues too short to cover the CDR3 end, so that end is filled in from the germline J gene. This rearrangement joins TRBV20-1 to TRBJ2-1, with TRBD2 matching over 10 bases. Germline lookup yields CDR1 DFQATT and CDR2 SNEGSKA (reference sequence). V dropped 0 bases and J dropped 6; count of bases not matched to a gene: 5. This CDR3 is built from 15 residues. The CDR3 loop reads CSARDVLAGFNEQFF. The CDR3 DNA, read in part, is TGCAGTGCTAGAGATGTACTAGCGGGATTCAATGAG.

Concerning this clone: The read gets to within 3 residues of the CDR3 end, and the germline J gene fills in the rest. The rearrangement links TRBV6-1 to TRBJ1-2; D may be TRBD1 (5 bases). The CDR3 is 13 residues long. Germline V lookup: CDR1 MNHNS, CDR2 SASEGT. Trimming shortened V by 0 bases and J by 7 bases, and 9 bases separated the two germline ends. The CDR3 region is CASSEAWGRGYTF. CDR3 DNA (partial): TGTGCCAGCAGTGAAGCTTGGGGCCGTGGC.

A note on this clone: The CDR3 end falls 3 residues outside the read, so it is completed with the germline J gene. The chain has TRBV14 and TRBJ1-4; 7 positions match TRBD1. This CDR3 spans 13 amino acids. V dropped 2 bases and J dropped 7; count of bases not matched to a gene: 1. The V gene's germline CDR1 is SGHDN and CDR2 FVKESK. CDR3 sequence: CASSQWTGEKLFF. The covered CDR3 bases are TGTGCCAGCAGCCAATGGACAGGTGAAAAA.

For this clone: Read coverage stops 3 residues before the CDR3 terminus; the germline J gene supplies the remainder. The gene calls are TRBV6-2 or TRBV6-3 and TRBJ2-3; TRBD2 is a possible D gene (6 bases). This CDR3 region has 15 residues. Germline V lookup: CDR1 MNHEY, CDR2 SVGEGT. Trimming left V 5 bases short and J 6 bases short, with 18 bases between. The CDR3 region is CASSPQDKAGDTQYF. CDR3 bases read: TGTGCCAGCAGTCCCCAGGACAAGGCGGGGGATACG.

About this clone: The read terminates 3 residues ahead of where the CDR3 ends, so the germline J gene completes it. The chain couples TRBV5-1 to TRBJ1-1, with D possibly matching TRBD1 (5 bases). The CDR3 loop spans 13 amino acids. Germline assignment: CDR1 SGHRS and CDR2 YFSETQ. V lost 4 bases to trimming and J lost 0 bases, with 7 bases between them. CDR3 bases read: TGCGCCAGCAGCACACAGGTGAACACTGAA. Protein: CASSTQVNTE. The complete CDR3 sequence is CASSTQVNTEAFF.

Turning to this clone: The missing CDR3 end, 3 residues past where the read stops, is filled in from the germline J gene. V usage is TRBV20-1 and J usage is TRBJ2-1, with a tentative D call TRBD1 (6 bases). V lost 4 bases and J lost 5, with 9 bases in between. The CDR3 is 12 amino acids. Germline loops: CDR1 DFQATT, CDR2 SNEGSKA (reference sequence). The CDR3 loop reads CSANREHNEQFF. Partial CDR3 DNA: TGCAGTGCTAACAGGGAACACAATGAG.

A remark on this clone: The read ends 3 residues shy of where the CDR3 ends; the end is completed using the germline J gene. The rearrangement links TRBV18 to TRBJ2-7; 13 bases map to TRBD2. Trimming took 3 bases from V and 0 from J; bases not matched to a gene: 5. The CDR3 has 17 residues. Germline V gene sequence: CDR1 KGHSH, CDR2 LQKENI. The CDR3 loop reads CASSPGTSGTSSYEQYF. The part of the CDR3 DNA that was read is TGTGCCAGCTCACCGGGGACTAGCGGGACCAGCTCCTACGAG. Drawing the rest from reference TRBV18 and TRBJ2-7, the complete variable domain is NAGVMQNPRHLVRRRGQEARLRCSPMKGHSHVYWYRQLPEEGLKFMVYLQKENIIDESGMPKERFSAEFPKEGPSILRIQQVVRGDSAAYFCASSPGTSGTSSYEQYFGPGTRLTVT.

A word on this clone: The read ends 3 residues before the CDR3 terminus; that terminus is restored from the germline J gene. The V gene is TRBV5-1, the J gene TRBJ2-3; 8 positions agree with TRBD1. This CDR3 region has 15 residues. Germline CDR1 is SGHRS and CDR2 is YFSETQ. The J segment lost 3 bases and the V segment lost 3 bases, leaving 6 bases of the junction unmatched. Here the CDR3 reads CASSSTGAGTDTQYF. The covered CDR3 bases are TGCGCCAGCAGCTCGACAGGGGCAGGGACAGATACG.

With regard to this clone: The sequence runs out 3 residues before the end of the CDR3; the remainder is reconstructed from the germline J gene. The chain carries TRBV5-1 and TRBJ2-5; 8 bases are a match to TRBD2. Looked up from germline, CDR1 is SGHRS and CDR2 is YFSETQ. V lost 4 bases and J lost 5; bases outside the gene matches: 16. The CDR3 covers 17 residues. The sequenced CDR3 bases are TGCGCCAGCAGCATGCCTGAAGCGGGAGTAGTCACGGAGACC. Translated, it gives CASSMPEAGVVTET. The entire CDR3 protein is CASSMPEAGVVTETQYF.

Of note for this clone: The missing CDR3 end, 3 residues past where the read stops, is filled in from the germline J gene. The chain employs TRBV7-2 and TRBJ1-2; 9 bases are shared with TRBD1. Looked up from germline, CDR1 is SGHTA and CDR2 is FQGNSA. There are 14 residues in the CDR3. The part of the CDR3 DNA that was read is TGTGCCAGCAGCCGCCCGGGACAGGGTGACGGC. This codes for CASSRPGQGDG. The full CDR3 protein reads CASSRPGQGDGYTF. Drawing the rest from reference TRBV7-2 and TRBJ1-2, the complete variable domain is GAGVSQSPSNKVTEKGKDVELRCDPISGHTALYWYRQSLGQGLEFLIYFQGNSAPDKSGLPSDRFSAERTGGSVSTLTIQRTQQEDSAVYLCASSRPGQGDGYTFGSGTRLTVV.

The sequenced part of the CDR3 DNA is TGTGCCTGGAGTGTACCATCTCAGGGGAATCAGCCC. Amino acids: CAWSVPSQGNQP. The CDR3 as a whole reads CAWSVPSQGNQPQHF. This chain connects TRBV30 to TRBJ1-5; D is possibly TRBD1 (6 bases). The CDR3 end is not reached by the read, which stops 3 residues before it; the germline J gene fills it in. Germline lookup yields CDR1 GTSNPN and CDR2 SVGIG (reference sequence). The CDR3 is made up of 15 amino acids. V lost 0 bases, J lost 4 bases, and 13 bases lay in between.

In regard to this clone: The read finishes 3 residues shy of the CDR3 end, and the germline J gene is used to complete it. This rearrangement joins TRBV23-1 to TRBJ1-1; D perhaps matches TRBD1 (6 bases). TRBV23-1 is reported as an ORF; its role is uncertain. Trimming stripped 7 bases from V and 0 bases from J, with 18 bases between. CDR3 length: 16 amino acids. The CDR3 sequence: CASTSTGTPMNTEAFF. The CDR3 DNA, read in part, is TGCGCCAGCACCTCAACCGGGACACCTATGAACACTGAA.

Turning to this clone: The read terminates 3 residues ahead of where the CDR3 ends, so the germline J gene completes it. The chain links TRBV29-1 to TRBJ1-4; tentatively, D is TRBD1 (5 bases). Germline CDR1 is SQVTM and CDR2 is ANQGSEA. V was shortened by 6 bases and J by 7 bases, with 15 bases between the two germline ends. The CDR3 has 13 amino acids. The covered CDR3 bases are TGCAGCGTGAAGTCAGGGAGGAGTGAAAAA. Its protein product is CSVKSGRSEK. The entire CDR3 reads CSVKSGRSEKLFF.

For this clone: The read ends 3 residues early relative to the CDR3; the germline J gene fills the gap. The chain links TRBV6-2 or TRBV6-3 to TRBJ2-5; 9 bases match TRBD1. The CDR3 covers 15 residues. With 6 bases clipped from V and 3 bases from J, the junction kept 8 bases outside the gene matches. The germline V gene has CDR1 MNHEY and CDR2 SVGEGT. The sequenced part of the CDR3 DNA is TGTGCCAGCAGCCAGAGGGACAGGGCGGAAGAGACC. This sequence encodes CASSQRDRAEET. The entire CDR3 protein is CASSQRDRAEETQYF.

Concerning this clone: The read halts 3 residues ahead of the CDR3 end, with the missing end drawn from the germline J gene. The chain joins TRBV7-9 to TRBJ2-3, with 8 bases lining up with TRBD1. The V segment lost 1 base and the J segment 5 bases; nucleotides outside the gene matches: 5. The CDR3 contains 15 residues. CDR1 is SEHNR, CDR2 FQNEAQ, per germline (reference sequence). The sequenced part of the CDR3 DNA is TGTGCCAGCAGCTTAGAAGGCAGGGGGCTAGATACG. This translates into CASSLEGRGLDT. The CDR3, in full, reads CASSLEGRGLDTQYF.

A remark on this clone: The read halts 3 residues ahead of the CDR3 end, with the missing end drawn from the germline J gene. The rearrangement uses TRBV20-1 and TRBJ2-7; D perhaps matches TRBD1 (6 bases). There are 13 residues in the CDR3. Germline V gene lookup returns CDR1 DFQATT and CDR2 SNEGSKA (reference sequence). The V end lost 4 bases, the J end lost 2 bases, and 12 bases lay between the germline ends. The part of the CDR3 DNA that was read is TGCAGTGCTAACAGGGTCCCCACCTACGAG. This translates into CSANRVPTYE. The whole CDR3 protein reads CSANRVPTYEQYF.